The present TCR beta chain was sequenced within a study of siplizumab effects on memory and regulatory T cells. Study-wide results and limits: Major contributors to the alloresponse seemed to be naive T cells, which also appeared more diverse than memory cells. A significant reduction in alloreactive sequences traceable to unstimulated CD4+ memory cells was produced by siplizumab. Unstimulated subset assignment was obtained for only a minor fraction of alloreactive clones.

The germline CDR1 and CDR2 sequences are SNHLY and FYNNEI. V gave up 4 bases and J gave up 0 bases; unmatched junction bases: 7. This CDR3 spans 18 amino acids. Assay used: immunoSEQ multiplex PCR; TCRdb lists only in-frame clones, some missing. The table lists about 87,000 clones, approximately 95% of them singletons, with roughly 0.29% in the top ten. Details on this clone: The antigen is undetermined.

This rearrangement joins TRBV2 to TRBJ2-1; 12 bases line up with TRBD2. Sample: non-Treg CD4+ T cells sorted from blood. This sequence originates from a human donor in good health. The CDR3 DNA follows: TGTGCCAGCAGTGCGAGGCTAGCGGGAGGGAGCTCCTACAATGAGCAGTTCTTC. This encodes CASSARLAGGSSYNEQFF.